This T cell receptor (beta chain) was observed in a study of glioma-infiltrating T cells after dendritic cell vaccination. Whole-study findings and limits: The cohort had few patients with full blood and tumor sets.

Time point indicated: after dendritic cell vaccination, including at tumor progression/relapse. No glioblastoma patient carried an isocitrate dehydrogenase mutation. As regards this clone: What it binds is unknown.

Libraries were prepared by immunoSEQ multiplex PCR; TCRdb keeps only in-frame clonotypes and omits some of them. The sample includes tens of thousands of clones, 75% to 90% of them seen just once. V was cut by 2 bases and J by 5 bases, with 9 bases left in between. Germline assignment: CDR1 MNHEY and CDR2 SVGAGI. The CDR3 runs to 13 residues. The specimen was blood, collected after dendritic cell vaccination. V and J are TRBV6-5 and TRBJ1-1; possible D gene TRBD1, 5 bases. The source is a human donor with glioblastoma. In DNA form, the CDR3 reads TGTGCCAGCAGTTACCAGGGAAGGACTGAAGCTTTCTTT. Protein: CASSYQGRTEAFF.